This TCR beta chain was sequenced in a study of blood T cell repertoires in COVID-19. Study in general: The analysed material was cDNA or gDNA that came from T cells, B-cell-depleted T cells, or PBMCs.

In the original analysis: By means of reference gene primer amplification, nucleated cell counts were estimated. The repertoire was sequenced with immunoSEQ multiplex PCR; TCRdb's copy has only in-frame clones and lacks some. That table is the source of V, J and clone size, and D and trimming were worked out from the DNA. The repertoire includes 150,000 to 200,000 clones, around 85% of them detected once, and roughly 11% sits in the top ten. CDR3 length equals 14 residues. The V gene end was trimmed by 0 bases and the J gene end by 3 bases; junction bases not matched to a gene: 0. Germline loops: CDR1 SGHRS, CDR2 YFSETQ.

This receptor was obtained from a woman in her sixties with COVID-19, enrolled during active disease. Sequences were obtained from peripheral blood. V is TRBV5-1 and J is TRBJ1-2, with 9 positions matching TRBD1. In DNA form, the CDR3 reads TGCGCCAGCAGCTTGGGGACAGGGGACTATGGCTACACCTTC. Translation: CASSLGTGDYGYTF.